The rows below give T cell receptor beta chains drawn from one sample of a study of spatial heterogeneity in lung cancer. TCRdb fed the 5' RACE reads into MiXCR, producing one record per CDR3 protein. This table has about 6,900 distinct CDR3 sequences, approximately 3.1% appearing once. The sample consisted of lung tumor tissue, taken at surgery. All receptors derive from a male donor with early-stage non-small cell lung cancer. Each CDR3 is given with its conserved first and last residue. A D gene is named only where the DNA matches it firmly. Clone size is given for some rows only: seen once, a few or many times, or a class if the clone is expanded.

v_gene	abundance	j_gene	d_gene	CDR3aa
TRBV19	-	TRBJ1-2	-	CASALIGQRGDTF
TRBV13	medium-sized	TRBJ2-7	-	CASSSSYEQYF
TRBV19	many	TRBJ2-7	TRBD1	CASSMGTPGGFAEQYF
TRBV28	few	TRBJ2-7	TRBD1	CASSLSGQGLISYEQYF
TRBV7-9	medium-sized	TRBJ1-2	TRBD1	CASSLTGNGYTF
TRBV7-9	many	TRBJ2-5	-	CASTHPFGTQYF
TRBV20-1	many	TRBJ2-3	-	CSASRDLPVNTQYF
TRBV20-1	-	TRBJ2-1	-	CSASRNNEQFF
TRBV6-5	many	TRBJ2-5	TRBD2	CASSLTSGLLQETQYF
TRBV7-9	many	TRBJ2-7	-	CASSPGTGTGFYEQYF
TRBV12-3/TRBV12-4	many	TRBJ2-1	TRBD2	CASSSASGGAPYNEQFF
TRBV30	-	TRBJ2-2	-	CAWSPLQGTGGELFF
TRBV20-1	many	TRBJ2-7	-	CSAIGPQSGKNSYEQYF
TRBV27	-	TRBJ2-7	TRBD2	CASRGTSGRVQYF
TRBV20-1	medium-sized	TRBJ2-7	-	CSASPHRPEQYF
TRBV5-1	many	TRBJ2-7	-	CASSITPRDVSYEQYF
TRBV20-1	few	TRBJ2-1	TRBD2	CSAPGTSGGPGDEQFF
TRBV6-6	-	TRBJ1-2	-	CASSYSGREGDTF
TRBV9	medium-sized	TRBJ1-3	-	CASSVEVGGNTIYF
TRBV2	medium-sized	TRBJ2-2	-	CASSGTPNTGELFF
TRBV10-3	-	TRBJ2-3	TRBD2	CAIGSGRRGDTQYF
TRBV20-1	many	TRBJ1-6	-	CSALGPNFSYNSPLHF
TRBV7-8	-	TRBJ2-1	TRBD2	CASSLAPDGRANEQFF
TRBV20-1	many	TRBJ2-3	TRBD2	CSARTPGGGDTQYF
TRBV7-8	many	TRBJ2-5	-	CASSLSAPQETQYF
TRBV5-6	many	TRBJ1-1	-	CASSLGLSNTEAFF
TRBV5-1	many	TRBJ2-5	-	CASSLANREETQYF
TRBV11-2	many	TRBJ1-3	-	CASSLRRFQGNTIYF
TRBV27	many	TRBJ1-1	-	CASSLDRPGSGVFF
TRBV12-3/TRBV12-4	-	TRBJ1-2	TRBD1	CATQTGGDGDTF
TRBV7-9	few	TRBJ1-1	TRBD1	CASSLTRGTGGRSDTEAFF
TRBV5-6	-	TRBJ1-2	-	CASSLETGARGYTF
TRBV15	many	TRBJ2-7	-	CATSRDRPLMGYEQYF
TRBV5-1	medium-sized	TRBJ2-1	-	CASCLDRRSYNEQFF
TRBV7-9	medium-sized	TRBJ2-3	TRBD2	CASSSTGLAGPSDTQYF
TRBV20-1	-	TRBJ2-5	TRBD1	CSATGGQGETQYF
TRBV5-1	many	TRBJ2-2	TRBD2	CASSYRLAGETGELFF
TRBV12-3/TRBV12-4	medium-sized	TRBJ2-6	TRBD1	CASSFNRGSGANVLTF
TRBV30	medium-sized	TRBJ1-5	-	CAWSVIDSSNQPQHF
TRBV5-1	-	TRBJ2-1	-	CASSSTPDSAGNEQFF
TRBV6-5	medium-sized	TRBJ2-3	TRBD2	CASSSWGGTSTDTQYF
TRBV3-1	medium-sized	TRBJ1-5	-	CASSQGGVDQPQHF
TRBV3-1	many	TRBJ1-1	-	CASSPHGKGLNTEAFF
TRBV2	many	TRBJ2-5	TRBD2	CASSGEAGGRETQYF
TRBV6-1	many	TRBJ2-5	-	CASSEIYEGGVGQETQYF
TRBV3-1	many	TRBJ2-7	-	CASSQAHEQYF
TRBV5-1	many	TRBJ2-1	-	CASSLIAGTNNEQFF
TRBV7-9	many	TRBJ2-1	-	CASSSNGLSRGGYNEQFF
TRBV7-9	many	TRBJ1-2	-	CASSHSGYGYGYTF
TRBV18	medium-sized	TRBJ1-1	-	CASSPEGGVTEAFF
TRBV19	many	TRBJ2-5	TRBD2	CASRGTSGSGETQYF
TRBV19	many	TRBJ2-7	-	CASSGPYEQYF
TRBV5-1	many	TRBJ2-7	-	CASSRRWDEQYF
TRBV30	-	TRBJ2-1	-	CAWSVSNEQFF
TRBV5-1	many	TRBJ1-1	TRBD1	CASFGQGGTEAFF
TRBV19	many	TRBJ2-5	-	CASSIRAGAEETQYF
TRBV6-5	many	TRBJ2-7	-	CASSPGRDYEQYF
TRBV9	few	TRBJ2-3	TRBD2	CASSVSASSGGDTQYF
TRBV2	many	TRBJ2-5	-	CASTEYQETQYF
TRBV7-9	many	TRBJ1-2	-	CASSLYRAGRIVYGYTF